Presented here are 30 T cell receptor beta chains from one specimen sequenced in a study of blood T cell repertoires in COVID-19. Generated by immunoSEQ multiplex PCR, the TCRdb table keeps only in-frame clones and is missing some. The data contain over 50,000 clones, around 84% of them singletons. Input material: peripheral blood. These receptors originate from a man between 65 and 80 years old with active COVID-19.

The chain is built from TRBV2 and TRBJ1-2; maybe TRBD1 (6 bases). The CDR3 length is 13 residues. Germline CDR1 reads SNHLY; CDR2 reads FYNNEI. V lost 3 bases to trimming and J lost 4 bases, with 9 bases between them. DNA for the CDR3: TGTGCCAGCAGTGACAGGGGCCCCTATGGCTACACCTTC. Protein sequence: CASSDRGPYGYTF.

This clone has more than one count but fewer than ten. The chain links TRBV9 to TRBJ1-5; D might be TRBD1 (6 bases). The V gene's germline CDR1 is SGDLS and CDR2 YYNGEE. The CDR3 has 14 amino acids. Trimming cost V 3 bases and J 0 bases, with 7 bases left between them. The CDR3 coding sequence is TGTGCCAGCAGCGCAGGGGTTAGCAATCAGCCCCAGCATTTT. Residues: CASSAGVSNQPQHF. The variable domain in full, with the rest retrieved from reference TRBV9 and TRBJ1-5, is DSGVTQTPKHLITATGQRVTLRCSPRSGDLSVYWYQQSLDQGLQFLIQYYNGEERAKGNILERFSAQQFPDLHSELNLSSLELGDSALYFCASSAGVSNQPQHFGDGTRLSIL.

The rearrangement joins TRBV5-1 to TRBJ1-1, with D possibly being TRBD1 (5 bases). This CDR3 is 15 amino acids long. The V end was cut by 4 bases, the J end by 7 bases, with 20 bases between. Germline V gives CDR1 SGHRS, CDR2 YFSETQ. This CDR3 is CASSRQPGLEDEAFF. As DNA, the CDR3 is TGCGCCAGCAGCAGACAACCGGGACTTGAGGATGAAGCTTTCTTT.

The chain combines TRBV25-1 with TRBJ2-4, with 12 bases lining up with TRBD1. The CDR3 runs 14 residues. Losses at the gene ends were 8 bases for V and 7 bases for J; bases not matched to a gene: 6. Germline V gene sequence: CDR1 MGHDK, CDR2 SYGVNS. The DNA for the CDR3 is TGTGCCAGCGGGACAGGGGGCAATGGCAACATTCAGTACTTC. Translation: CASGTGGNGNIQYF.

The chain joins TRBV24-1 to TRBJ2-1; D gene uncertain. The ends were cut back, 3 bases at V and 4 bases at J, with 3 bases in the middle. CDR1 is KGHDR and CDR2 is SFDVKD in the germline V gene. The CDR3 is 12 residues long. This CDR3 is CATSDQYNEQFF. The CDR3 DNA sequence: TGTGCCACCAGTGATCAGTACAATGAGCAGTTCTTC.

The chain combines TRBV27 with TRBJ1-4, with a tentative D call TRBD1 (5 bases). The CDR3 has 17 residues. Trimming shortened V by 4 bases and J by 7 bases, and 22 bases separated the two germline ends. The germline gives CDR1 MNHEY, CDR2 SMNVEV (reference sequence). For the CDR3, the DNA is TGTGCCAGCAGTTACGACGGCAGGGAAGGGCGGGGTGAAAAACTGTTTTTT. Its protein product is CASSYDGREGRGEKLFF.

The CDR3 DNA is TGTGCCAGCAGCTCGGACAGGGTAAATCAGCCCCAGCATTTT. It yields the protein CASSSDRVNQPQHF. V and J are TRBV7-8 and TRBJ1-5; 8 positions agree with TRBD1. This CDR3 has 14 residues. Germline CDR1 is SGHVS and CDR2 is FQNEAQ. J lost 4 bases, V lost 4 bases, and 3 bases had no gene match.

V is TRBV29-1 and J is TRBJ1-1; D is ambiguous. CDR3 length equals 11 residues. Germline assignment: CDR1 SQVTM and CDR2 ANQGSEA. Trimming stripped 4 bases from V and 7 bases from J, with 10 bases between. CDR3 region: CSVVREVEAFF. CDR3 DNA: TGCAGCGTTGTCCGAGAGGTTGAAGCTTTCTTT.

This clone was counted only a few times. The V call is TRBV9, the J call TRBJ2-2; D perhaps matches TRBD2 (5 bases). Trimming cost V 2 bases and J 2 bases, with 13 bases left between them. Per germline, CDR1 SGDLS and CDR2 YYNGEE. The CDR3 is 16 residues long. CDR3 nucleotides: TGTGCCAGCAGCGTCCTCGCCGGGGTCAACACCGGGGAGCTGTTTTTT. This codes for CASSVLAGVNTGELFF. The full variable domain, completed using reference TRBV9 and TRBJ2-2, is DSGVTQTPKHLITATGQRVTLRCSPRSGDLSVYWYQQSLDQGLQFLIQYYNGEERAKGNILERFSAQQFPDLHSELNLSSLELGDSALYFCASSVLAGVNTGELFFGEGSRLTVL.

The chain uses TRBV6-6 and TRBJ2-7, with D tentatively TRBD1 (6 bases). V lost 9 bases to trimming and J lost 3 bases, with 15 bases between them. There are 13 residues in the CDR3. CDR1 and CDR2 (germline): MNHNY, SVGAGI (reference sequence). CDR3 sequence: CARSGRDIYEQYF. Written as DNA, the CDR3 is TGTGCCAGATCCGGAAGGGACATCTACGAGCAGTACTTC.

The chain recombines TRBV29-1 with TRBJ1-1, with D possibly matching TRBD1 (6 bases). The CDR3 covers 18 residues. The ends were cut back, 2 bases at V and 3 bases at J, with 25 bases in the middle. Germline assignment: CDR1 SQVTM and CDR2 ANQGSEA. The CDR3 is CSVEPPMGLGGVDTEAFF. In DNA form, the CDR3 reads TGCAGCGTTGAACCCCCTATGGGGCTAGGGGGGGTCGACACTGAAGCTTTCTTT.

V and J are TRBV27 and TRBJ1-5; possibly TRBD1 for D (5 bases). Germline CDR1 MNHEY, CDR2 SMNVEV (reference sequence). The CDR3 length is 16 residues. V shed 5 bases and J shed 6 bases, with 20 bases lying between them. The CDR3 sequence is CASSPFWGGKAQPQHF. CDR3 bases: TGTGCCAGCAGTCCCTTTTGGGGGGGGAAGGCTCAGCCCCAGCATTTT.

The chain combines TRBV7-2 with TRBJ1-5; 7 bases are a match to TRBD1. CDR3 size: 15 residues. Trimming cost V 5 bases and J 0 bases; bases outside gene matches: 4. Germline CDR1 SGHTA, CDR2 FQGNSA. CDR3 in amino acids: CASSLTGSSNQPQHF. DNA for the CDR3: TGTGCCAGCAGCCTGACAGGGAGTAGCAATCAGCCCCAGCATTTT.

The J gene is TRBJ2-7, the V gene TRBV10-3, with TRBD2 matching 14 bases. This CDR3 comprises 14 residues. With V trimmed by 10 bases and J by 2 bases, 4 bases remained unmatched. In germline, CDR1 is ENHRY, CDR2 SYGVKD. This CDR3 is CASRTSGGTYEQYF. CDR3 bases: TGTGCCAGCCGGACTAGCGGGGGGACCTACGAGCAGTACTTC.

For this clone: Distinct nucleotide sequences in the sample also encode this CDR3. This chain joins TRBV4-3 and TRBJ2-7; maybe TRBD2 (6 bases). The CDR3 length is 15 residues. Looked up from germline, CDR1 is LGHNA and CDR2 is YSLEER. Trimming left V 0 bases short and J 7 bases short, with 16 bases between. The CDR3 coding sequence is TGCGCCAGCAGCCAAGAGGAGGGAGGAGGAGGTGAGCAGTACTTC. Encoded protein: CASSQEEGGGGEQYF.

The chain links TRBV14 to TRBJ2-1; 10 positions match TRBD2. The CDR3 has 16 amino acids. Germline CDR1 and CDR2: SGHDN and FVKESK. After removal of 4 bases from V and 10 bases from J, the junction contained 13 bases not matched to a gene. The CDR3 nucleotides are TGTGCCAGCAGCCCCGAACTAGCGGGACGTCTTCGGGAGCAGTTCTTC. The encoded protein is CASSPELAGRLREQFF.

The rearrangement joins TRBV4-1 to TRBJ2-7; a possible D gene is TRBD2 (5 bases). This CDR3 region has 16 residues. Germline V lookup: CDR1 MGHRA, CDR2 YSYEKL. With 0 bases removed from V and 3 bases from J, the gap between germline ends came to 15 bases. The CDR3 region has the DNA TGCGCCAGCAGCCAAGATGGCGAAGGACTCTACTACGAGCAGTACTTC. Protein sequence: CASSQDGEGLYYEQYF.

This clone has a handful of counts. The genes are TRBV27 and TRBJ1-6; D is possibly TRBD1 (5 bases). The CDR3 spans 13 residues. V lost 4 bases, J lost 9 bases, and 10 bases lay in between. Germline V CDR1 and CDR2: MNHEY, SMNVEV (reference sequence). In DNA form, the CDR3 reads TGTGCCAGCAGTTCCAGACAGTCTTCACCCCTCCACTTT. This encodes CASSSRQSSPLHF.

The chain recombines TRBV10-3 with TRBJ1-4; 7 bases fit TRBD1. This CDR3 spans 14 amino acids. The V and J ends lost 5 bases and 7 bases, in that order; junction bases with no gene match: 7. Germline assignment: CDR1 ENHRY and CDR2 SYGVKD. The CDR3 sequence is CAISTGDRAEKLFF. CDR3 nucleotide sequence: TGTGCCATCAGTACAGGGGATCGGGCTGAAAAACTGTTTTTT.

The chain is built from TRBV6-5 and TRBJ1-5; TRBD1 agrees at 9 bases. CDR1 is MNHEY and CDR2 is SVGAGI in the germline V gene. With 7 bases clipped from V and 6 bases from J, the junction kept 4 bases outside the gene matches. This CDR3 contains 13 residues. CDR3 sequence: CASMGQGSQPQHF. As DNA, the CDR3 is TGTGCCAGCATGGGACAGGGAAGTCAGCCCCAGCATTTT.

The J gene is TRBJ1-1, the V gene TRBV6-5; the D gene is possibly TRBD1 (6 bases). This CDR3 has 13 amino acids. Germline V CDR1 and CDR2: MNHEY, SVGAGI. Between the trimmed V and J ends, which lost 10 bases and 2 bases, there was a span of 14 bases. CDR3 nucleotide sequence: TGTGCCACCGAAACAGGGATAAACACTGAAGCTTTCTTT. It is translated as CATETGINTEAFF.

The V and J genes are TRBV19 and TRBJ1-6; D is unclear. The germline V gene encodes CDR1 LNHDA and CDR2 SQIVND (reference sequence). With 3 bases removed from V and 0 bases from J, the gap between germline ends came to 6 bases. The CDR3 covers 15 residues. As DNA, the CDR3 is TGTGCCAGTAGTATTAGTCCCTCCTATAATTCACCCCTCCACTTT. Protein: CASSISPSYNSPLHF.

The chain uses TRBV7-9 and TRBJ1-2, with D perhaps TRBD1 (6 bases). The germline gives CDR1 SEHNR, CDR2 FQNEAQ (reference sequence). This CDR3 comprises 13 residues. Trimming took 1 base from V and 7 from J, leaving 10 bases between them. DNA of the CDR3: TGTGCCAGCAGCTTAGAACAGGGTGGTGGCTACACCTTC. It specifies CASSLEQGGGYTF.

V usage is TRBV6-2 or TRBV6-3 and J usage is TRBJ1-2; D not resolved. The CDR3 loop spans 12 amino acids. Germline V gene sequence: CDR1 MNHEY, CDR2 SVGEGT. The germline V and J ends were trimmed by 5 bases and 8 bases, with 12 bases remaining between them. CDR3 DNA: TGTGCCAGCAGTCGGGTCCTTCTGGGCTACACCTTC. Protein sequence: CASSRVLLGYTF.

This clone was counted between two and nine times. CDR3 DNA sequence: TGTGCCAGCAGCCAGACAGGGGGCAATGAGCAGTTCTTC. Protein product: CASSQTGGNEQFF. The chain links TRBV9 to TRBJ2-1; 9 bases map to TRBD1. Germline V gives CDR1 SGDLS, CDR2 YYNGEE. The ends lost 4 bases at V and 6 bases at J; junction bases unmatched: 2. This CDR3 contains 13 residues.

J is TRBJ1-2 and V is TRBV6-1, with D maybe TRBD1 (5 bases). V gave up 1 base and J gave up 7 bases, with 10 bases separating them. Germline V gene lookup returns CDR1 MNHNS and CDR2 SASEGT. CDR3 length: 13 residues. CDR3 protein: CASSEVDSSGYTF. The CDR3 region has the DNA TGTGCCAGCAGTGAAGTCGACAGTTCTGGCTACACCTTC.

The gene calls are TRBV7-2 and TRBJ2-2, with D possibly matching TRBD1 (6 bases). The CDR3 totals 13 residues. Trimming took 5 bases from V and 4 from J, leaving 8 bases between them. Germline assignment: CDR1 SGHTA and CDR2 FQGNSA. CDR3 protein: CASSRDTTGELFF. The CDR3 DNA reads TGTGCCAGCAGCCGGGACACCACCGGGGAGCTGTTTTTT.

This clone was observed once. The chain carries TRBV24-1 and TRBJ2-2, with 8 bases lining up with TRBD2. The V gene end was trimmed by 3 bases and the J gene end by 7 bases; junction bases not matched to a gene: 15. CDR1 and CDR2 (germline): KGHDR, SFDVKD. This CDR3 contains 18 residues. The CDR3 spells CATSDEEVGLGKGGELFF. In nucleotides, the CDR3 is TGTGCCACCAGTGATGAAGAGGTGGGACTAGGGAAGGGCGGGGAGCTGTTTTTT.

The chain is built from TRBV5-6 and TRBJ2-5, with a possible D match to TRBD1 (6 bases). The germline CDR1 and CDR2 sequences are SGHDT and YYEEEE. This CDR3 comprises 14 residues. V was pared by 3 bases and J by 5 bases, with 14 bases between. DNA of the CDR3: TGTGCCAGCAGCTCATACTACAGGGATGAGACCCAGTACTTC. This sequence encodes CASSSYYRDETQYF.

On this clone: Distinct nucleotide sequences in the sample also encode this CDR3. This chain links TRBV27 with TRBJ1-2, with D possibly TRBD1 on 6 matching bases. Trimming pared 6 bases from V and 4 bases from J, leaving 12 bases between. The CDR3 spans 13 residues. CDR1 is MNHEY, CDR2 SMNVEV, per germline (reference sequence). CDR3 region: CASSSTGRYGYTF. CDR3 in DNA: TGTGCCAGCAGCTCGACAGGCCGCTATGGCTACACCTTC.